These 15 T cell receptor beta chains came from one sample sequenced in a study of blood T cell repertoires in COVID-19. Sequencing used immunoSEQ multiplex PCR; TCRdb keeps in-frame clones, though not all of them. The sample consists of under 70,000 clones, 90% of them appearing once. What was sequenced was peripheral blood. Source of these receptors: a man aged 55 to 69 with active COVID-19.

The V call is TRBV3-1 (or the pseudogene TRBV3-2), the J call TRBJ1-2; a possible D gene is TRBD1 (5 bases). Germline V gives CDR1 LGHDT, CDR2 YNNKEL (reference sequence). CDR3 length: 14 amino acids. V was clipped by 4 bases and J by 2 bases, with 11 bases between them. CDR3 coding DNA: TGTGCCAGCAGCCGGGGGGGTTTGAACTATGGCTACACCTTC. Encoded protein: CASSRGGLNYGYTF.

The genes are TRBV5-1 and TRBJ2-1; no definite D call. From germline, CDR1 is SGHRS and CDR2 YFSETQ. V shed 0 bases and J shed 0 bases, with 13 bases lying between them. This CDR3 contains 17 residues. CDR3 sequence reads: CASSLVTVYSSYNEQFF. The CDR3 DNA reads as TGCGCCAGCAGCTTGGTTACAGTCTATAGCTCCTACAATGAGCAGTTCTTC.

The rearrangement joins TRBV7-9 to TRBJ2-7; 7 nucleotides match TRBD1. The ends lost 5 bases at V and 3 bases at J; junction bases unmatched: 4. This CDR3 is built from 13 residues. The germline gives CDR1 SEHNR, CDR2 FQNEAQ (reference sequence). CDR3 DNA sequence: TGTGCCAGCAGCCCGGGACAGTTCTACGAGCAGTACTTC. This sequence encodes CASSPGQFYEQYF.

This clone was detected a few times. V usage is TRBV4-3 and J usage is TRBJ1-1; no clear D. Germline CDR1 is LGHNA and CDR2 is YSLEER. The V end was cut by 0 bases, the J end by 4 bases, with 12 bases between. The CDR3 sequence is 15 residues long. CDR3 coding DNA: TGCGCCAGCAGCCAAGATGGTTCCCACAGCACTGAAGCTTTCTTT. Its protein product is CASSQDGSHSTEAFF.

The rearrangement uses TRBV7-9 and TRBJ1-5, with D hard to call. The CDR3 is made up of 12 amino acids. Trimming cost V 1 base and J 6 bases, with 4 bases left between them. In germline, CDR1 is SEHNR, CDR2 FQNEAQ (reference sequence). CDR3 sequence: CASSLGSQPQHF. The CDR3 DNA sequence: TGTGCCAGCAGCTTAGGTAGTCAGCCCCAGCATTTT.

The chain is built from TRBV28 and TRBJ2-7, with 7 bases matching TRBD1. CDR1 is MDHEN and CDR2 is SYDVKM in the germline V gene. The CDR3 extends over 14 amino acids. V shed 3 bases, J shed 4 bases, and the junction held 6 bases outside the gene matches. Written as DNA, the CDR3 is TGTGCCAGCAGTTTGACAGGGTATGCTTACGAGCAGTACTTC. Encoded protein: CASSLTGYAYEQYF.

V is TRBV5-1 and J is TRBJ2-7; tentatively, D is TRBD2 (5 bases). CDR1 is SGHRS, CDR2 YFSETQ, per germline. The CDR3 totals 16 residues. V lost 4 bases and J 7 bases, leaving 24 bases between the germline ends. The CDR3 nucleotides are TGCGCCAGCAGCCCTGGCAGGTTGGTCTCGACGGGGGAGCAGTACTTC. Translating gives CASSPGRLVSTGEQYF.

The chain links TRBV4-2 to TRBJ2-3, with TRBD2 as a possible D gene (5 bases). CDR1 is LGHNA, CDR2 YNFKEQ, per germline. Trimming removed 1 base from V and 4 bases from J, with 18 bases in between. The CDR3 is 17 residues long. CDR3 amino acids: CASSQGGGGSVSDTQYF. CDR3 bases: TGTGCCAGCAGCCAAGGCGGTGGAGGATCAGTCTCAGATACGCAGTATTTT.

CDR3 sequence (DNA): TGTGCCAGCAGCTCTCAGACAGGGCATGAGCAGTTCTTC. Translation: CASSSQTGHEQFF. The J gene is TRBJ2-1, the V gene TRBV9; 7 bases fit TRBD1. With V trimmed by 4 bases and J by 8 bases, 6 bases remained unmatched. Germline loops: CDR1 SGDLS, CDR2 YYNGEE. The CDR3 totals 13 residues.

This CDR3 reads CASSIGMPGRFEQYF. The CDR3 bases are TGTGCCAGTAGTATAGGGATGCCAGGCCGGTTCGAGCAGTACTTC. The V and J genes are TRBV19 and TRBJ2-7; no clear D. The CDR3 is 15 residues long. The germline V gene has CDR1 LNHDA and CDR2 SQIVND (reference sequence). V gave up 1 base and J gave up 6 bases, with 16 bases separating them. Combining the CDR3 with reference TRBV19 and TRBJ2-7 gives the whole variable domain DGGITQSPKYLFRKEGQNVTLSCEQNLNHDAMYWYRQDPGQGLRLIYYSQIVNDFQKGDIAEGYSVSREKKESFPLTVTSAQKNPTAFYLCASSIGMPGRFEQYFGPGTRLTVT.

The CDR3 nucleotides are TGCGCCAGCAGCTCCTCCCCGGGACAGGGATACGAGCAGTACTTC. This translates into CASSSSPGQGYEQYF. The genes are TRBV5-1 and TRBJ2-7; TRBD1 matches 9 bases. Unmatched junction bases numbered 8, after V lost 3 bases and J lost 4 bases. Germline-derived CDR1 and CDR2 are SGHRS and YFSETQ. The CDR3 totals 15 residues.

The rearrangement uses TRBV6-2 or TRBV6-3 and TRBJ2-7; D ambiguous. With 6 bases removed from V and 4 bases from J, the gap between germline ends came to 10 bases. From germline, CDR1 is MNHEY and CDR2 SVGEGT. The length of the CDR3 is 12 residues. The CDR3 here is CASSQTLYEQYF. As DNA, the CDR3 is TGTGCCAGCAGCCAGACACTTTACGAGCAGTACTTC.

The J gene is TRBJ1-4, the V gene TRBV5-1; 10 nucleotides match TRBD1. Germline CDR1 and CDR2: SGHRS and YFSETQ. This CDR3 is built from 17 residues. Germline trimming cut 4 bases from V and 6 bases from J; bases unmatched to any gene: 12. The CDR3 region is CASSLSWDRGLDEKLFF. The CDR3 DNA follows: TGCGCCAGCAGCCTCTCTTGGGACAGGGGATTGGATGAAAAACTGTTTTTT.

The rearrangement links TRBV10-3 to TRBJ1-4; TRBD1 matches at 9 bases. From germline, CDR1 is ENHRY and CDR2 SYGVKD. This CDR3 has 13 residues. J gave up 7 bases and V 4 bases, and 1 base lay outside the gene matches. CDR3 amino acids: CAISGTGVEKLFF. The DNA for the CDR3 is TGTGCCATCAGTGGGACAGGGGTTGAAAAACTGTTTTTT.

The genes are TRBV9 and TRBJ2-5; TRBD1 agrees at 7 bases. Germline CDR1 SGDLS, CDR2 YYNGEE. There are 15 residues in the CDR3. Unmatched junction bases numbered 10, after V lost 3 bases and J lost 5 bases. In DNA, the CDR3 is TGTGCCAGCAGCGCGACTACAGGGGTGGGGGAGACCCAGTACTTC. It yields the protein CASSATTGVGETQYF.